These T cell receptor beta chains were read from a single sample in a study of cytomegalovirus exposure and HLA in healthy donors. Profiling relied on immunoSEQ multiplex PCR, and the TCRdb table lists in-frame clones only, not all of them. The sample includes 150,000 to 200,000 clones, roughly 81% seen only once; the top ten take roughly 5%. Sequencing input: PBMCs. The receptors were gathered from a girl aged 10 to 17 in good health and CMV-seropositive. Each CDR3 is given with its conserved first and last residue. The D gene is left open where the match is weak. Only part of the rows carry a size: once, few, many, or a class if the clone is expanded.

CDR3,DNA,J,D,size,V
CASSVPGTSGPYTGELFF,TGTGCCAGCAGCGTACCCGGGACTAGCGGGCCGTACACCGGGGAGCTGTTTTTT,TRBJ2-2,TRBD2,once,TRBV9
CASSYRQGAIGYTF,TGTGCCAGCAGTTACAGACAGGGGGCTATCGGCTACACCTTC,TRBJ1-2,TRBD1,.,TRBV6-6
CASSLTHGNTIYF,TGTGCCAGCAGCTTAACTCATGGAAACACCATATATTTT,TRBJ1-3,.,once,TRBV7-3
CASSEAPMQTEAFF,TGTGCCAGCAGTGAAGCGCCCATGCAGACTGAAGCTTTCTTT,TRBJ1-1,.,.,TRBV2
CASSEVRGRETQYF,TGTGCCAGCAGTGAGGTTAGGGGCCGGGAGACCCAGTACTTC,TRBJ2-5,.,.,TRBV25-1
CASSDGPPGSPLHF,TGTGCCAGCAGTGATGGGCCCCCGGGGTCACCCCTCCACTTT,TRBJ1-6,.,.,TRBV2
CASSSTGRGMYGYTF,TGTGCCAGCAGCTCAACGGGCAGGGGGATGTATGGCTACACCTTC,TRBJ1-2,TRBD1,once,TRBV13
CASSPVDRRDTEAFF,TGCGCCAGCAGCCCTGTGGACAGGAGAGACACTGAAGCTTTCTTT,TRBJ1-1,TRBD1,.,TRBV4-1
CASSDLVTYYGYTF,TGTGCCAGCAGTGATCTCGTAACTTACTATGGCTACACCTTC,TRBJ1-2,.,few,TRBV2
CASSSRTGNEQFF,TGTGCCAGCAGCTCCCGGACAGGGAATGAGCAGTTCTTC,TRBJ2-1,TRBD1,.,TRBV7-9
CASSEPTGGTEAFF,TGTGCCAGCAGTGAGCCGACAGGGGGCACTGAAGCTTTCTTT,TRBJ1-1,TRBD1,few,TRBV6-5
CASSWLLDSNQPQHF,TGTGCCAGCAGTTGGTTACTTGATAGCAATCAGCCCCAGCATTTT,TRBJ1-5,.,.,TRBV6-6
CASSLSLAGSSTDTQYF,TGCGCCAGCAGCTTATCCCTAGCGGGGAGCAGCACAGATACGCAGTATTTT,TRBJ2-3,TRBD2,.,TRBV5-1
CASSGWTGESYEQYF,TGCGCCAGCAGCGGATGGACAGGGGAATCCTACGAGCAGTACTTC,TRBJ2-7,TRBD1,.,TRBV5-1
CASRVSTLAKNIQYF,TGTGCCAGCAGGGTGAGCACTTTAGCCAAAAACATTCAGTACTTC,TRBJ2-4,.,.,TRBV27
CASSQDHREGEKLFF,TGCGCCAGCAGCCAAGATCACAGGGAGGGTGAAAAACTGTTTTTT,TRBJ1-4,.,.,TRBV4-1
CASRQQGADGANVLTF,TGTGCCAGCAGACAACAGGGGGCTGACGGGGCCAACGTCCTGACTTTC,TRBJ2-6,TRBD1,.,TRBV27
CASSFRGTGSSYNEQFF,TGTGCCAGCAGCTTTCGCGGAACAGGGAGTTCCTACAATGAGCAGTTCTTC,TRBJ2-1,.,.,TRBV5-6
CASSPRGAQPQHF,TGTGCCAGCAGCCCTCGGGGAGCTCAGCCCCAGCATTTT,TRBJ1-5,.,.,TRBV7-2
CASSLGQGANYGYTF,TGCGCCAGCAGCTTGGGACAGGGAGCTAACTATGGCTACACCTTC,TRBJ1-2,TRBD1,.,TRBV5-1
CASSWGPTGGGPEAFF,TGCGCCAGCAGCTGGGGACCTACAGGGGGGGGCCCTGAAGCTTTCTTT,TRBJ1-1,TRBD1,.,TRBV5-1
CASSYYGEGELFF,TGTGCCAGCAGTTACTACGGGGAGGGGGAGCTGTTTTTT,TRBJ2-2,.,.,TRBV6-5
CASSVGSLWWTGSNNEQFF,TGTGCCAGCAGCGTAGGCTCTCTATGGTGGACAGGGTCGAACAATGAGCAGTTCTTC,TRBJ2-1,TRBD1,.,TRBV9
CASSVGALAGGKQETQYF,TGTGCCAGCAGCGTGGGGGCACTAGCGGGGGGGAAGCAGGAGACCCAGTACTTC,TRBJ2-5,TRBD2,.,TRBV5-4
CASSQVLLAKNIQYF,TGCGCCAGCAGCCAAGTACTGCTAGCCAAAAACATTCAGTACTTC,TRBJ2-4,.,.,TRBV4-1
CASRRQVPTGELFF,TGTGCCAGTAGGAGACAAGTCCCCACCGGGGAGCTGTTTTTT,TRBJ2-2,.,.,TRBV19
CASSPGQGAYEQYF,TGTGCCAGCAGCCCGGGACAGGGGGCCTACGAGCAGTACTTC,TRBJ2-7,TRBD1,.,TRBV6-5
CASTQVASGGLGGGEFF,TGTGCCAGCACCCAAGTGGCTAGCGGGGGCCTGGGAGGTGGGGAGTTCTTC,TRBJ2-1,TRBD2,.,TRBV27
CAISESARQGLADTEAFF,TGTGCCATCAGTGAGTCCGCGAGACAGGGGTTGGCCGACACTGAAGCTTTCTTT,TRBJ1-1,TRBD1,.,TRBV10-3
CSVRGEGVKAPLHF,TGCAGCGTTCGGGGGGAGGGGGTAAAGGCGCCCCTCCACTTT,TRBJ1-6,.,.,TRBV29-1
CASSSQSSNQPQHF,TGTGCCAGCAGCTCACAGAGTAGCAATCAGCCCCAGCATTTT,TRBJ1-5,.,.,TRBV7-9
CASRSQGWSYNEQFF,TGTGCCAGTAGATCACAGGGTTGGTCCTACAATGAGCAGTTCTTC,TRBJ2-1,.,.,TRBV19
CASSLRGRADSNQPQHF,TGTGCCAGCAGCTTAAGAGGGAGGGCGGATAGCAATCAGCCCCAGCATTTT,TRBJ1-5,.,.,TRBV7-2
CASSPGQGAYEQYF,TGTGCCAGCAGCCCCGGACAGGGGGCCTACGAGCAGTACTTC,TRBJ2-7,TRBD1,.,TRBV5-4
CASSLGQPNSGNTIYF,TGTGCCAGCAGCTTAGGACAGCCGAACTCTGGAAACACCATATATTTT,TRBJ1-3,.,.,TRBV7-9
CASSSIYRVRQYF,TGTGCCAGCAGCTCGATCTACAGGGTACGGCAGTATTTT,TRBJ2-3,.,.,TRBV6-5
CASRSGTGNEKLFF,TGTGCCAGCAGATCCGGGACAGGGAATGAAAAACTGTTTTTT,TRBJ1-4,TRBD1,.,TRBV2
CASSSLQGPKTGELFF,TGTGCCAGCAGCTCCTTACAGGGCCCAAAAACCGGGGAGCTGTTTTTT,TRBJ2-2,.,.,TRBV11-2
CASSSGIGYGYTF,TGTGCCAGTAGTTCAGGGATTGGCTATGGCTACACCTTC,TRBJ1-2,.,.,TRBV19
CASSVAGKLFF,TGTGCCAGCAGCGTAGCAGGAAAACTGTTTTTT,TRBJ1-4,.,.,TRBV9
CASSETGNQPQHF,TGCGCCAGCAGTGAGACAGGGAATCAGCCCCAGCATTTT,TRBJ1-5,.,once,TRBV10-2
CASVVRTPQGETQYF,TGTGCCAGCGTGGTGAGGACTCCACAGGGAGAGACCCAGTACTTC,TRBJ2-5,.,.,TRBV2
CASRLQGAADTQYF,TGTGCCAGCAGACTTCAGGGGGCGGCAGATACGCAGTATTTT,TRBJ2-3,TRBD1,.,TRBV6-5
CAWLPGWGGLTF,TGTGCCTGGCTACCTGGGTGGGGGGGCCTAACCTTC,TRBJ1-2,.,few,TRBV30
CASSEMSSGGRETQYF,TGCGCCAGCAGTGAGATGTCTAGCGGGGGACGAGAGACCCAGTACTTC,TRBJ2-5,TRBD2,.,TRBV10-2
CASSIDRGNYGYTF,TGTGCCAGTAGTATAGATCGAGGGAACTATGGCTACACCTTC,TRBJ1-2,.,.,TRBV19
CASSYRDRAPNGYTF,TGTGCCAGCAGTTACCGGGACAGGGCACCAAATGGCTACACCTTC,TRBJ1-2,TRBD1,.,TRBV27
CASSEGGSYQPQHF,TGTGCCAGCAGTGAAGGAGGTTCTTATCAGCCCCAGCATTTT,TRBJ1-5,.,.,TRBV6-1
CASSFFRAGTEAFF,TGCGCCAGCAGCTTTTTTAGGGCGGGCACTGAAGCTTTCTTT,TRBJ1-1,.,.,TRBV5-1
CASRAERQGSYGYTF,TGTGCCAGCAGAGCCGAGAGACAGGGAAGCTATGGCTACACCTTC,TRBJ1-2,TRBD1,.,TRBV2
CASSGGLGNEQFF,TGCGCCAGCAGTGGAGGGCTTGGCAATGAGCAGTTCTTC,TRBJ2-1,.,.,TRBV10-1
CASSQGLGQPQHF,TGTGCCAGCAGCCAAGGACTGGGTCAGCCCCAGCATTTT,TRBJ1-5,.,.,TRBV14
CASGQIRGGVGYTF,TGTGCCAGCGGCCAGATCCGGGGGGGAGTGGGCTACACCTTC,TRBJ1-2,.,few,TRBV11-2
CASSLTLTGLNTGELFF,TGCGCCAGCAGCTTGACCCTAACCGGGTTAAACACCGGGGAGCTGTTTTTT,TRBJ2-2,.,few,TRBV5-1
CASSRRLGGSDTGELFF,TGTGCCAGCAGTCGACGGTTGGGGGGGTCGGACACCGGGGAGCTGTTTTTT,TRBJ2-2,TRBD2,.,TRBV7-2
CASSQVTGTSYEQYF,TGCGCCAGCAGCCAAGTTACAGGGACCTCCTACGAGCAGTACTTC,TRBJ2-7,.,.,TRBV4-1